These 4 T cell receptor beta chains were all obtained from the same sample, sequenced in a study of human T cells and chemical hapten exposure (dated by TCRdb to 2020 to 2023). Taken with the paper, the label for time point translates to: patch test 1, 2 weeks after DPC sensitization. The sample's treatment or condition, from its label and the paper: therapeutic diphenylcyclopropenone sensitization with weekly scalp DPC. Library construction relied on RACE. Instrument on record: NextSeq 500. Using fastp trimming at Q25 and MiXCR clonotype assembly, TCRdb reanalyzed the public sequencing data and kept in-frame beta chains. Rows with one shared CDR3 protein collapse into an entry with the most common genes and DNA. This sample holds some 120,000 distinct CDR3 sequences; over 10% were observed only once. The ten top clones hold roughly 1.3% of the sample. The sample was whole blood, taken in connection with sensitization to the hapten diphenylcyclopropenone (DPC). These receptors were taken from a woman between 45 and 60 years old with alopecia areata. Some clones in this sample may be carry-over from other donors' samples.

The chain is built from TRBV11-2 and TRBJ2-3; D tentatively reads TRBD1 or TRBD2 (5 bases each). V shed 2 bases and J shed 3 bases, with 12 bases lying between them. The germline CDR1 and CDR2 sequences are SGHAT and FQNNGV. This CDR3 is built from 15 residues. The CDR3 coding sequence is TGTGCCAGCAGCTTAATGGGACCACAAACAGATACGCAGTATTTT. Residues: CASSLMGPQTDTQYF.

The chain joins TRBV28 to TRBJ2-3; D might be TRBD1 or TRBD2, each matching 5 bases. Germline V gene sequence: CDR1 MDHEN, CDR2 SYDVKM. Trimming cost V 6 bases and J 1 base, with 11 bases left between them. The CDR3 is 14 amino acids. CDR3 nucleotide sequence: TGTGCCAGCAGCCGGGACCCGGGCACAGATACGCAGTATTTT. Its protein product is CASSRDPGTDTQYF.

The chain links TRBV4-1 to TRBJ1-6; D call uncertain. This CDR3 is 13 amino acids long. Germline V gene sequence: CDR1 MGHRA, CDR2 YSYEKL. Deletions cut 0 bases from V and 10 bases from J, with 7 bases between. The CDR3 nucleotides are TGCGCCAGCAGCCAAGATTGGGAGTCACCCCTCCACTTT. Translated: CASSQDWESPLHF.

This clonotype has a count of ten or more. The chain is built from TRBV20-1 and TRBJ2-1, with D tentatively TRBD2 (5 bases). Germline V lookup: CDR1 DFQATT, CDR2 SNEGSKA (reference sequence). V was clipped by 0 bases and J by 4 bases, with 10 bases between them. This CDR3 is 14 amino acids long. The CDR3 nucleotides are TGCAGTGCTAGAGATGTAAGGGAGTACAATGAGCAGTTCTTC. Translating gives CSARDVREYNEQFF.